This T cell receptor (beta chain) stems from a study of Ad26.COV2.S vaccination and SARS-CoV-2 variants. Across the whole study: Ad26.COV2.S given intramuscularly, once or twice 56 days apart.

This CDR3 is built from 15 residues. The ends were cut back, 4 bases at V and 0 bases at J, with 10 bases in the middle. Germline V lookup: CDR1 SNHLY, CDR2 FYNNEI. Some clones are missing from TCRdb's copy, which holds only in-frame ones; the method was immunoSEQ multiplex PCR. The sample gives about 440,000 clones, 87% of which show up once; around 13% is in the top ten. As for treatment: some 20 received Ad26.COV2.S at low or high dose, single or two shots; five or six received placebo; per-sample allocation not given. It was on day 63 after the first vaccine or placebo injection that samples were taken.

J is TRBJ1-5 and V is TRBV2; D may be TRBD1 (5 bases). The sample here was peripheral blood, taken in a trial of Ad26.COV2.S vaccine versus placebo. The sequence came from a person between 18 and 65 years old who received the Ad26.COV2.S COVID-19 vaccine or a placebo. CDR3 sequence reads: CASSVRQPSNQPQHF. CDR3 DNA sequence: TGTGCCAGCAGTGTCAGACAGCCTAGCAATCAGCCCCAGCATTTT. The variable domain in full, with the rest retrieved from reference TRBV2 and TRBJ1-5, is EPEVTQTPSHQVTQMGQEVILRCVPISNHLYFYWYRQILGQKVEFLVSFYNNEISEKSEIFDDQFSVERPDGSNFTLKIRSTKLEDSAMYFCASSVRQPSNQPQHFGDGTRLSIL.